The subject of this entry is one T cell receptor (beta chain). The sample comes from a study of blood T cell repertoires in COVID-19. In the study overall: COVID-19 samples from acute and convalescent phases originated in the United States, Italy and Spain. The cDNA or gDNA used as material had been derived from T cells, B-cell-depleted T cells, or PBMCs.

Per the authors' pipeline: Reference gene primer amplification gave estimated nucleated cell counts. Here immunoSEQ multiplex PCR was the method, and the copy in TCRdb shows in-frame clones only, minus some. V and J calls and clone size are as listed in that table; D and trimming were resolved from the DNA. The sample lists under 250,000 clones, approximately 80% seen once, with around 4.5% in the top ten. Cohorts were assigned according to the clinical history that participants reported. This clonotype was sampled from a man under 40 with acute COVID-19. The sequenced material came from PBMCs or T cells enriched from blood (not recorded which).

The chain's CDR3 is CASSVVAGALTAGELFF. The CDR3, as DNA: TGTGCCAGCAGCGTAGTTGCGGGGGCGCTAACGGCCGGGGAGCTGTTTTTT. The chain employs TRBV9 and TRBJ2-2; possible D gene TRBD2, 7 bases. The ends were cut back, 0 bases at V and 6 bases at J, with 18 bases in the middle. Germline V gives CDR1 SGDLS, CDR2 YYNGEE. CDR3 length: 17 residues.